The present TCR beta chain was sequenced within a study of blood T cell repertoires in COVID-19. Study-wide context: Some COVID-19 samples were acute and others convalescent; all came from the United States, Italy and Spain. T cells, B-cell-depleted T cells, or PBMCs provided the cDNA or gDNA that served as material.

As handled by the study authors: Estimation of nucleated cell counts relied on the amplification of reference gene primers. Measured with immunoSEQ multiplex PCR; TCRdb has only the in-frame clones, and not every one. V, J and clone size reflect that table, while D and trimming were determined from the DNA. The table lists around 300,000 clones, 85% to 90% of them singletons. CDR1 SNHLY and CDR2 FYNNEI come from the germline V gene. Trimming removed 6 bases from V and 8 bases from J; junction bases left unmatched: 4. CDR3 length: 13 amino acids. In the case of this clone: The identical CDR3 is also encoded by other nucleotide sequences in the sample.

Recruited during active infection, patients (from Seattle) were subsequently followed longitudinally. Sequencing was done on a sample of peripheral blood. This rearrangement joins TRBV2 to TRBJ1-6, with 7 bases identical to TRBD1. The receptor comes from a woman aged 25 to 39 with COVID-19, enrolled during active disease. CDR3 DNA sequence: TGTGCCAGCAGAGGCACAGGGGATTCACCCCTCCACTTT. Amino acid sequence: CASRGTGDSPLHF.